This is a list of T cell receptor beta chains from one sample in a study of shared clonotypes between healthy human individuals. Assay: immunoSEQ multiplex PCR; the TCRdb copy retains only in-frame clones and omits some. The sample lists some 2,000,000 clones; just under 95% were seen once. Sequenced sample: naive CD8+ T cells sorted from blood. The receptors stem from a man younger than 35 in good health. CDR3s include the opening cysteine and the closing phenylalanine or tryptophan. The D gene is left open where the match is weak. Clone size appears in some rows only: once, few, many, or a class for an expanded clone.

CDR3: CAWSPDNEQFF
DNA: TGTGCCTGGAGTCCAGACAATGAGCAGTTCTTC
size: NA
D: NA
J: TRBJ2-1
length: 11
V: TRBV30

CDR3: CASRIGPGEHNTEAFF
DNA: TGTGCCAGCAGGATAGGCCCCGGGGAGCACAACACTGAAGCTTTCTTT
size: NA
D: NA
J: TRBJ1-1
length: 16
V: TRBV27

CDR3: CASRLTGLNTEAFF
DNA: TGTGCCAGCAGATTGACTGGTCTGAACACTGAAGCTTTCTTT
size: NA
D: NA
J: TRBJ1-1
length: 14
V: TRBV6-1

CDR3: CAWSTGYEQYF
DNA: TGTGCCTGGAGTACGGGCTACGAGCAGTACTTC
size: NA
D: NA
J: TRBJ2-7
length: 11
V: TRBV30

CDR3: CASSSPRDGVNTGELFF
DNA: TGTGCCAGCAGCTCCCCCCGAGATGGGGTGAACACCGGGGAGCTGTTTTTT
size: NA
D: NA
J: TRBJ2-2
length: 17
V: TRBV7-9

CDR3: CASSDLAGSYNEQFF
DNA: TGTGCCAGCAGTGATCTAGCGGGCTCCTACAATGAGCAGTTCTTC
size: once
D: TRBD2
J: TRBJ2-1
length: 15
V: TRBV2

CDR3: CASSEGTGGYTDTQYF
DNA: TGCGCCAGCAGTGAGGGAACGGGGGGATACACAGATACGCAGTATTTT
size: NA
D: TRBD2
J: TRBJ2-3
length: 16
V: TRBV10-2

CDR3: CASSASGAGVLTDTQYF
DNA: TGTGCCAGCAGTGCGAGCGGCGCGGGGGTTCTCACAGATACGCAGTATTTT
size: once
D: TRBD2
J: TRBJ2-3
length: 17
V: TRBV2

CDR3: CASSRAGGSYEQYF
DNA: TGCGCCAGCAGCCGAGCGGGAGGGTCCTACGAGCAGTACTTC
size: NA
D: TRBD2
J: TRBJ2-7
length: 14
V: TRBV5-1

CDR3: CASSVGTGGGLNGYTF
DNA: TGTGCCAGCAGCGTAGGGACAGGGGGCGGGCTGAATGGCTACACCTTC
size: NA
D: TRBD1
J: TRBJ1-2
length: 16
V: TRBV9

CDR3: CAWSVLESAEQYF
DNA: TGTGCCTGGAGTGTCTTGGAGTCGGCCGAGCAGTACTTC
size: NA
D: NA
J: TRBJ2-7
length: 13
V: TRBV30

CDR3: CASSLGLAGGIYNEQFF
DNA: TGTGCCAGCAGCTTAGGACTAGCGGGGGGCATCTACAATGAGCAGTTCTTC
size: NA
D: TRBD2
J: TRBJ2-1
length: 17
V: TRBV7-8

CDR3: CASRPDRGTMNTEAFF
DNA: TGTGCCAGCAGACCTGACAGGGGGACTATGAACACTGAAGCTTTCTTT
size: once
D: TRBD1
J: TRBJ1-1
length: 16
V: TRBV28

CDR3: CASSQIRQAEAFF
DNA: TGCGCCAGCAGCCAAATAAGACAGGCAGAAGCTTTCTTT
size: NA
D: NA
J: TRBJ1-1
length: 13
V: TRBV4-3

CDR3: CASSSGGRLHEQYF
DNA: TGTGCCAGCAGTTCGGGAGGACGGCTACACGAGCAGTACTTC
size: NA
D: TRBD2
J: TRBJ2-7
length: 14
V: TRBV5-6

CDR3: CASRPGPDASPLHF
DNA: TGCGCCAGCAGGCCCGGGCCCGATGCTTCACCCCTCCACTTT
size: few
D: NA
J: TRBJ1-6
length: 14
V: TRBV4-1

CDR3: CAWNSDRRNTEAFF
DNA: TGTGCCTGGAACTCGGACCGCCGGAACACTGAAGCTTTCTTT
size: NA
D: NA
J: TRBJ1-1
length: 14
V: TRBV30

CDR3: CATSSGLSSSYEQYF
DNA: TGTGCCACCAGCAGCGGACTTTCGAGCTCCTACGAGCAGTACTTC
size: NA
D: NA
J: TRBJ2-7
length: 15
V: TRBV15

CDR3: CASSEYPDGEQTEAFF
DNA: TGTGCCAGCAGTGAATATCCGGACGGGGAACAGACTGAAGCTTTCTTT
size: NA
D: NA
J: TRBJ1-1
length: 16
V: TRBV25-1

CDR3: CAWSVPPGPSSYQETQYF
DNA: TGTGCCTGGAGTGTACCTCCGGGACCTTCGTCGTACCAAGAGACCCAGTACTTC
size: NA
D: NA
J: TRBJ2-5
length: 18
V: TRBV30

CDR3: CASSMTAGSYNEQFF
DNA: TGTGCCAGCAGTATGACAGCCGGCTCCTACAATGAGCAGTTCTTC
size: NA
D: NA
J: TRBJ2-1
length: 15
V: TRBV25-1

CDR3: CASSEWGSNQPQHF
DNA: TGTGCCAGCAGCGAGTGGGGTAGCAATCAGCCCCAGCATTTT
size: NA
D: NA
J: TRBJ1-5
length: 14
V: TRBV9

CDR3: CATRGQSSSEAFF
DNA: TGTGCCACCAGGGGACAGTCAAGCTCTGAAGCTTTCTTT
size: NA
D: TRBD1
J: TRBJ1-1
length: 13
V: TRBV6-4

CDR3: CASGLWPNTEAFF
DNA: TGTGCTAGTGGTTTGTGGCCGAACACTGAAGCTTTCTTT
size: NA
D: NA
J: TRBJ1-1
length: 13
V: TRBV12-5

CDR3: CASTKEGTDTQYF
DNA: TGTGCCAGCACCAAGGAGGGTACAGATACGCAGTATTTT
size: NA
D: NA
J: TRBJ2-3
length: 13
V: TRBV11-2

CDR3: CASSQDRGYNSPLHF
DNA: TGCGCCAGCAGCCAAGATCGGGGGTATAATTCACCCCTCCACTTT
size: NA
D: NA
J: TRBJ1-6
length: 15
V: TRBV4-3

CDR3: CASSPRGYTEAFF
DNA: TGTGCCAGCAGCCCTAGGGGGTACACTGAAGCTTTCTTT
size: NA
D: NA
J: TRBJ1-1
length: 13
V: TRBV9

CDR3: CASSLISLAGELFF
DNA: TGTGCCAGCAGCTTAATCTCTCTGGCCGGGGAGCTGTTTTTT
size: few
D: NA
J: TRBJ2-2
length: 14
V: TRBV7-9

CDR3: CASSLSSESNPEAFF
DNA: TGCGCCAGCAGCTTGAGTTCGGAATCAAACCCTGAAGCTTTCTTT
size: NA
D: NA
J: TRBJ1-1
length: 15
V: TRBV5-1

CDR3: CACGTATGELFF
DNA: TGTGCCTGCGGGACAGCCACCGGGGAGCTGTTTTTT
size: NA
D: TRBD1
J: TRBJ2-2
length: 12
V: TRBV30

CDR3: CASSPGTTPYNEQFF
DNA: TGTGCCAGCAGTCCCGGGACTACCCCCTACAATGAGCAGTTCTTC
size: NA
D: TRBD2
J: TRBJ2-1
length: 15
V: TRBV6-6

CDR3: CAWDPRGTEAFF
DNA: TGTGCCTGGGATCCTAGGGGAACTGAAGCTTTCTTT
size: NA
D: NA
J: TRBJ1-1
length: 12
V: TRBV30

CDR3: CASRVGTEEAFF
DNA: TGTGCCAGTAGGGTGGGAACTGAGGAAGCTTTCTTT
size: NA
D: NA
J: TRBJ1-1
length: 12
V: TRBV19

CDR3: CASSHRDASSYEQYF
DNA: TGCGCCAGCAGCCACCGGGACGCAAGCTCCTACGAGCAGTACTTC
size: NA
D: NA
J: TRBJ2-7
length: 15
V: TRBV5-1

CDR3: CAWSLGQGEGELFF
DNA: TGTGCCTGGAGTTTGGGACAGGGGGAGGGGGAGCTGTTTTTT
size: NA
D: TRBD1
J: TRBJ2-2
length: 14
V: TRBV30

CDR3: CASSSRASNYEQYF
DNA: TGTGCCAGCAGCTCCCGGGCCTCGAACTACGAGCAGTACTTC
size: NA
D: NA
J: TRBJ2-7
length: 14
V: TRBV7-8

CDR3: CASSCEGVDEQFF
DNA: TGTGCCAGCAGCTGTGAGGGCGTGGATGAGCAGTTCTTC
size: once
D: NA
J: TRBJ2-1
length: 13
V: TRBV21-1

CDR3: CASIPSGETQYF
DNA: TGTGCCAGCATCCCAAGCGGGGAGACCCAGTACTTC
size: NA
D: NA
J: TRBJ2-5
length: 12
V: TRBV6-1

CDR3: CAIITEVETQYF
DNA: TGTGCCATCATAACAGAAGTGGAGACCCAGTACTTC
size: NA
D: NA
J: TRBJ2-5
length: 12
V: TRBV10-3

CDR3: CASSLATAGDYNTQYF
DNA: TGTGCCAGCAGCTTAGCGACAGCGGGAGATTATAATACGCAGTATTTT
size: NA
D: TRBD2
J: TRBJ2-3
length: 16
V: TRBV7-8

CDR3: CAWSLDGTYEQYF
DNA: TGTGCCTGGAGTCTTGACGGGACCTACGAGCAGTACTTC
size: once
D: NA
J: TRBJ2-7
length: 13
V: TRBV30

CDR3: CASSPDRDGRDTQYF
DNA: TGTGCCAGCAGTCCTGACAGGGATGGGAGAGATACGCAGTATTTT
size: NA
D: TRBD1
J: TRBJ2-3
length: 15
V: TRBV6-5

CDR3: CASSGTGTGGEQYF
DNA: TGTGCCAGCAGCGGAACCGGGACAGGGGGCGAGCAGTACTTC
size: NA
D: TRBD1
J: TRBJ2-7
length: 14
V: TRBV9

CDR3: CASSPPSGDGYEQYF
DNA: TGTGCCAGCTCACCACCCTCGGGAGATGGGTACGAGCAGTACTTC
size: NA
D: NA
J: TRBJ2-7
length: 15
V: TRBV18

CDR3: CASSHGTGGNEQYF
DNA: TGCGCCAGCAGCCACGGGACAGGGGGTAACGAGCAGTACTTC
size: NA
D: TRBD1
J: TRBJ2-7
length: 14
V: TRBV4-1

CDR3: CASSSVRGGSYNEQFF
DNA: TGTGCCAGCAGTAGCGTCCGGGGGGGCTCCTACAATGAGCAGTTCTTC
size: once
D: TRBD2
J: TRBJ2-1
length: 16
V: TRBV28

CDR3: CASSYSIGEHYNEQFF
DNA: TGTGCCAGCAGTTACTCGATCGGAGAACACTACAATGAGCAGTTCTTC
size: once
D: NA
J: TRBJ2-1
length: 16
V: TRBV6-5

CDR3: CASSSPGDRVFYGYTF
DNA: TGTGCCAGCAGTTCCCCCGGGGACAGGGTATTTTATGGCTACACCTTC
size: NA
D: TRBD1
J: TRBJ1-2
length: 16
V: TRBV7-9

CDR3: CASSEPDRGSTEAFF
DNA: TGTGCCAGCAGCGAACCGGACAGGGGGAGCACTGAAGCTTTCTTT
size: NA
D: TRBD1
J: TRBJ1-1
length: 15
V: TRBV7-9

CDR3: CASSAGGGNNQPQHF
DNA: TGTGCCAGCAGCGCAGGAGGGGGCAACAATCAGCCCCAGCATTTT
size: once
D: TRBD1
J: TRBJ1-5
length: 15
V: TRBV9

CDR3: CASSLPLSGNEQFF
DNA: TGTGCCAGCAGCTTACCCCTAAGCGGCAATGAGCAGTTCTTC
size: NA
D: NA
J: TRBJ2-1
length: 14
V: TRBV7-8

CDR3: CASSPQNDEQFF
DNA: TGTGCCAGCAGCCCCCAGAACGATGAGCAGTTCTTC
size: NA
D: NA
J: TRBJ2-1
length: 12
V: TRBV7-9

CDR3: CASNSEGTDTQYF
DNA: TGTGCCAGCAATTCGGAGGGGACAGATACGCAGTATTTT
size: NA
D: NA
J: TRBJ2-3
length: 13
V: TRBV25-1

CDR3: CASSPQPTGREQYF
DNA: TGTGCCAGCAGCCCTCAACCGACAGGGAGGGAGCAGTACTTC
size: NA
D: NA
J: TRBJ2-7
length: 14
V: TRBV7-8